This T cell receptor beta chain was profiled in a study of T cells expressing NK-cell markers. Study-level findings and limits: In a group of about six donors, dominant NKG2C+ clonotypes represented about 1.0-7.0% of CD8+ T cells. Among a handful of donors, these clonotypes also ranked first in the CD3+CD56-NKG2C+ fraction.

Regarding this clonotype: What it binds is unknown.

This CDR3 is built from 15 residues. Germline V CDR1 and CDR2: SGHVS, FQNEAQ. UMI-tagged 5'RACE template switching yielded the TCR beta cDNA. TCRdb reprocessed the 5' RACE reads and reports one entry per CDR3 protein, with no DNA. The table for this sample gives around 550,000 distinct CDR3 sequences. The chain joins TRBV7-8 to TRBJ2-1; TCRdb gives TRBD1 as the D gene, but with no DNA this cannot be confirmed. The TCR was taken from a man between 18 and 29 years old in good health. Sequencing used blood T cells: a sorted CD56 or NKG2C T cell subset, CD4+ or CD8+ T cells, or bulk PBMC T cells (not recorded which). The CDR3: CASSPRQGVHNEQFF. The whole variable domain, remainder taken from reference TRBV7-8 and TRBJ2-1, is GAGVSQSPRYKVAKRGQDVALRCDPISGHVSLFWYQQALGQGPEFLTYFQNEAQLDKSGLPSDRFFAERPEGSVSTLKIQRTQQEDSAVYLCASSPRQGVHNEQFFGPGTRLTVL.